This TCR beta chain was sequenced in a study of T cell responses to AZD1222 COVID-19 vaccine. General observations from the study: Regions 160-218 and 743-854 dominated among vaccine-associated CD4 TCRs spanning spike. Donors, mostly white British, included more females; clonal diversity was possibly underestimated. Baseline antibody screening turned up just five to seven seropositive AZD1222 recipients. All repertoire sampling was performed exclusively after the peak T cell response.

Unmatched junction bases numbered 5, after V lost 1 base and J lost 3 bases. This CDR3 contains 16 residues. Germline CDR1 reads MDHEN; CDR2 reads SYDVKM. Concerning this clone: Its target is not known.

The repertoire was sequenced with immunoSEQ multiplex PCR; TCRdb's copy has only in-frame clones and lacks some. The sample lists tens of thousands of clones, about 86% occurring once. The sequence was collected from an adult in good health. The chain links TRBV28 to TRBJ2-3, with 9 bases fitting TRBD1. Sequenced here: peripheral blood, sampled on day 0 of AZD1222 vaccination. The CDR3 sequence is CASSLSGTGLTDTQYF. Here the CDR3 DNA reads TGTGCCAGCAGTTTATCGGGGACAGGGTTAACAGATACGCAGTATTTT. Supplemented by reference TRBV28 and TRBJ2-3, the full variable domain reads DVKVTQSSRYLVKRTGEKVFLECVQDMDHENMFWYRQDPGLGLRLIYFSYDVKMKEKGDIPEGYSVSREKKERFSLILESASTNQTSMYLCASSLSGTGLTDTQYFGPGTRLTVL.